The T cell receptor (beta chain) under discussion was sequenced for a study of CD8 T cells in Susac syndrome. The study's findings and limits: A relatively small number of individuals underwent TCR sequencing and HLA analysis.

Notes on this clonotype: The antigen remains unidentified.

TCR beta sequences were obtained from blood CD8+ and CD4+ T cells. CD8+ and CD4+ T cells were negatively isolated; TEMRA cells were FACS-enriched. RNA amounts of roughly 0.45 to 1 ug underwent reverse transcription with random hexamers. Across 54 Vbeta and 13 Jbeta, TCR beta CDR3 was amplified with immunoSEQ multiplex PCR. TCRdb used MiXCR to reprocess the immunoSEQ multiplex PCR reads, holding one entry per CDR3 protein. In the table there are 95,000 to 150,000 distinct CDR3 sequences, about 92% of which are singletons. The receptor's source is a human donor with multiple sclerosis. Material: CD8+ T cells from PBMCs.

The CDR3 sequence: CSARPLGNNEQFF. The CDR3 region has the DNA TGCAGTGCTAGGCCACTTGGAAACAATGAGCAGTTCTTC. The V call is TRBV20-1, the J call TRBJ2-1; D is ambiguous. The germline gives CDR1 DFQATT, CDR2 SNEGSKA (reference sequence). The CDR3 extends over 13 amino acids. V lost 3 bases and J 5 bases, leaving 11 bases between the germline ends.